The 11 T cell receptor beta chains below come from one sample, sequenced in a study of blood T cell repertoires in COVID-19. Sequenced by immunoSEQ multiplex PCR; TCRdb stores in-frame clones only, minus some. Here the sample spans about 400,000 clones, over 85% being singletons. Sample: PBMCs or T cells enriched from blood (not recorded which). The receptors derive from a woman aged 30 to 39 who had recovered from COVID-19.

The gene calls are TRBV19 and TRBJ2-1; 7 bases are shared with TRBD2. The junction had 15 bases not matched to a gene; V was cut back by 7 bases and J by 0 bases. The CDR3 covers 18 residues. Germline V gene sequence: CDR1 LNHDA, CDR2 SQIVND (reference sequence). CDR3 bases: TGTGCCAGTACCTCTAGCGGCCACACACCCCACTCCTACAATGAGCAGTTCTTC. This codes for CASTSSGHTPHSYNEQFF.

In DNA form, the CDR3 reads TGTGCCAGCAGCTTGAGTCGATTAGGGAGAAACTATGGCTACACCTTC. Translated, it gives CASSLSRLGRNYGYTF. J is TRBJ1-2 and V is TRBV5-6; D remains ambiguous. The CDR3 totals 16 residues. The V end was cut by 1 base, the J end by 2 bases, with 15 bases between. Germline V gives CDR1 SGHDT, CDR2 YYEEEE.

The chain joins TRBV19 to TRBJ1-2, with 10 nucleotides matching TRBD1. Germline-derived CDR1 and CDR2 are LNHDA and SQIVND (reference sequence). The CDR3 contains 15 residues. Germline trimming cut 6 bases from V and 2 bases from J; bases unmatched to any gene: 6. CDR3 in amino acids: CASSSPGQGNYGYTF. The CDR3, as DNA: TGTGCCAGTAGCAGCCCGGGACAGGGGAACTATGGCTACACCTTC. Combining the CDR3 with reference TRBV19 and TRBJ1-2 gives the whole variable domain DGGITQSPKYLFRKEGQNVTLSCEQNLNHDAMYWYRQDPGQGLRLIYYSQIVNDFQKGDIAEGYSVSREKKESFPLTVTSAQKNPTAFYLCASSSPGQGNYGYTFGSGTRLTVV.

The genes are TRBV4-3 and TRBJ2-5; D might be TRBD2 (5 bases). The ends were cut back, 0 bases at V and 5 bases at J, with 10 bases in the middle. The CDR3 extends over 14 amino acids. The germline V gene has CDR1 LGHNA and CDR2 YSLEER. The CDR3 is CASSQDVTGETQYF. The CDR3 DNA follows: TGCGCCAGCAGCCAAGATGTAACGGGGGAGACCCAGTACTTC.

This rearrangement joins TRBV7-2 to TRBJ2-7, with D perhaps matching TRBD2 (6 bases). The germline V gene has CDR1 SGHTA and CDR2 FQGNSA. This CDR3 region has 13 residues. Trimming removed 1 base from V and 7 bases from J, with 11 bases in between. For the CDR3, the DNA is TGTGCCAGCAGCTTAGAATGGGACTTGGAGCAGTACTTC. Protein product: CASSLEWDLEQYF.

The chain carries TRBV29-1 and TRBJ2-5; a possible D gene is TRBD2 (5 bases). Trimming shortened V by 5 bases and J by 5 bases, and 15 bases separated the two germline ends. CDR1 and CDR2 (germline): SQVTM, ANQGSEA. There are 13 residues in the CDR3. This chain's CDR3 is CSVLIGNGETQYF. The CDR3 DNA follows: TGCAGCGTTTTAATCGGGAACGGGGAGACCCAGTACTTC.

V is TRBV10-3 and J is TRBJ1-6; perhaps TRBD1 as D (5 bases). Germline V gene data show CDR1 as ENHRY and CDR2 as SYGVKD. The V gene lost 7 bases and the J gene lost 7 bases, with 14 bases spanning the gap. The CDR3 runs 14 residues. The CDR3 reads CAITESGPNSPLHF. The CDR3 DNA is TGTGCCATCACTGAATCAGGGCCCAATTCACCCCTCCACTTT.

The chain combines TRBV7-8 with TRBJ2-1, with TRBD1 as a possible D gene (6 bases). Trimming pared 0 bases from V and 4 bases from J, leaving 13 bases between. CDR3 length equals 16 residues. Germline V gene data show CDR1 as SGHVS and CDR2 as FQNEAQ. The CDR3 loop reads CASSLARQGWYNEQFF. The CDR3 nucleotides are TGTGCCAGCAGCTTAGCCCGGCAGGGGTGGTACAATGAGCAGTTCTTC.

The chain couples TRBV3-1 (or the pseudogene TRBV3-2) to TRBJ2-3; TRBD2 might be the D (7 bases). Germline CDR1 reads LGHDT; CDR2 reads YNNKEL (reference sequence). The CDR3 loop spans 18 amino acids. Trimming removed 4 bases at V and 4 bases at J, with 24 bases between. The CDR3 nucleotides are TGTGCCAGCAGCCGCGACGGAGGGGGGGAGGATGCGCCAGATACGCAGTATTTT. Its translation is CASSRDGGGEDAPDTQYF.

The chain couples TRBV7-6 to TRBJ2-1; 13 positions agree with TRBD2. The CDR3 extends over 18 amino acids. Germline V gene sequence: CDR1 SGHVS, CDR2 FNYEAQ. J was trimmed by 1 base and V by 0 bases; bases with no gene match: 3. The CDR3 sequence is CASSLATSGRVSYNEQFF. As DNA, the CDR3 is TGTGCCAGCAGCTTAGCCACTAGCGGGAGGGTGTCCTACAATGAGCAGTTCTTC.

The count of this clone is one. This chain connects TRBV5-1 to TRBJ2-1, with 7 bases matching TRBD2. This CDR3 is built from 14 residues. Germline V gene data show CDR1 as SGHRS and CDR2 as YFSETQ. Trimming at V came to 0 bases and at J to 10 bases, leaving 7 bases not matched to a gene. CDR3 sequence (DNA): TGCGCCAGCAGCTTGGATGGCGGGAGACGGGAGCAGTTCTTC. It is translated as CASSLDGGRREQFF.